The sequence of this T cell receptor beta chain was determined in a study of blood T cell repertoires in COVID-19. Study summary: COVID-19 samples, acute and convalescent, were from the United States, Italy and Spain. Sources were T cells, B-cell-depleted T cells, or PBMCs; the material itself was cDNA or gDNA.

The CDR3 covers 13 residues. Germline assignment: CDR1 SNHLY and CDR2 FYNNEI. V lost 7 bases and J lost 1; bases outside the gene matches: 3. In the authors' workflow: Reference gene primer amplification yielded estimated nucleated cell counts. The repertoire was sequenced with immunoSEQ multiplex PCR; TCRdb's copy has only in-frame clones and lacks some. That table supplies the V and J calls and clone size; D and trimming were determined from the DNA. The table includes over 150,000 clones, around nine tenths detected once. This rearrangement joins TRBV2 to TRBJ1-1, with 7 nucleotides matching TRBD1. The sequence was obtained from a woman under 30 who had recovered from COVID-19. Sequencing was performed on peripheral blood. The CDR3 is CASTRQGNTEAFF. In nucleotides, the CDR3 is TGTGCCAGCACCAGACAGGGGAACACTGAAGCTTTCTTT.